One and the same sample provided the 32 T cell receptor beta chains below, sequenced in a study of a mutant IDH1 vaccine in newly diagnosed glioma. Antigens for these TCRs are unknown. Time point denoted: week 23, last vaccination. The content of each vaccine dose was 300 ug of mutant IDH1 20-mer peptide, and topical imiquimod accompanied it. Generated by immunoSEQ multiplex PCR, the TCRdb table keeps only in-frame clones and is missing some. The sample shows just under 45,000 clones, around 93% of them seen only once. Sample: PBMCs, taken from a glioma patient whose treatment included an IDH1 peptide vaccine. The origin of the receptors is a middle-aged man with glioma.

The CDR3 DNA reads as TGTGCCAGCAGCCAACCACAGGGGGTCAGGGGAAATGAGCAGTTCTTC. Translation gives CASSQPQGVRGNEQFF. The V gene is TRBV4-2, the J gene TRBJ2-1, with 8 bases lining up with TRBD1. CDR3 length: 16 amino acids. CDR1 and CDR2 (germline): LGHNA, YNFKEQ. The ends lost 2 bases at V and 7 bases at J; junction bases unmatched: 10.

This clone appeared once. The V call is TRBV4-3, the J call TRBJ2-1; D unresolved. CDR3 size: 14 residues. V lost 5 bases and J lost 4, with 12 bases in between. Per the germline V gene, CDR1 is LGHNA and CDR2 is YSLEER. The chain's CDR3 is CASSYLASYNEQFF. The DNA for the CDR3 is TGCGCCAGCAGCTACCTTGCCTCTTACAATGAGCAGTTCTTC.

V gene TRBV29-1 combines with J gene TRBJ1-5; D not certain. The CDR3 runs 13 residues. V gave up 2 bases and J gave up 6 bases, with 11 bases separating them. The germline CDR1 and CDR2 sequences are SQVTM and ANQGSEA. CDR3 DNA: TGCAGCGTTGAACAGGCAGAGGGTCAGCCCCAGCATTTT. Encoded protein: CSVEQAEGQPQHF.

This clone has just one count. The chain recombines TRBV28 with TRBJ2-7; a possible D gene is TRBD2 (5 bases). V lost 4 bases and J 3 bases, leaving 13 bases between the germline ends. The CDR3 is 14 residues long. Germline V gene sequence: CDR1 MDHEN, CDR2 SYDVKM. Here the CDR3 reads CASSSRLGIYEQYF. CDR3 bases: TGTGCCAGCAGTTCGCGACTCGGGATCTACGAGCAGTACTTC.

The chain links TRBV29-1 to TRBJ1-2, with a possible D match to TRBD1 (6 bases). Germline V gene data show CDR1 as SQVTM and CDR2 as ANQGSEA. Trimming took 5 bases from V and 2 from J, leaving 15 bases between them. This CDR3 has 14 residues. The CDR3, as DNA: TGCAGCGTTTTAAACCGGGACACAAACTATGGCTACACCTTC. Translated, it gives CSVLNRDTNYGYTF.

For the CDR3, the DNA is TGTGCCAGCAGCCCGCCCCAGGGGCCCTACACCTTC. It translates to CASSPPQGPYTF. The V call is TRBV7-2, the J call TRBJ1-2; the D gene is possibly TRBD1 (6 bases). The CDR3 length is 12 residues. The V and J ends lost 5 bases and 10 bases respectively, with 14 bases between them. Germline V lookup: CDR1 SGHTA, CDR2 FQGNSA.

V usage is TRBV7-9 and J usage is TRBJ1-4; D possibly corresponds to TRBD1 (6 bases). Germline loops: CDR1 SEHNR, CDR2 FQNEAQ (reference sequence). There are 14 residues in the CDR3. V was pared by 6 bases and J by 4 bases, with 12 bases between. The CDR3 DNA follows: TGTGCCAGCAGTTTCGGGGGCGGTAATGAAAAACTGTTTTTT. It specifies CASSFGGGNEKLFF.

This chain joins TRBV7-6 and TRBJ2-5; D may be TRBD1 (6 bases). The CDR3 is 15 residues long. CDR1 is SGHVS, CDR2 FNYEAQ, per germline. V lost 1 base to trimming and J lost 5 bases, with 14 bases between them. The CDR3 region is CASSLGTDPQETQYF. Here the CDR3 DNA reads TGTGCCAGCAGCTTAGGGACAGACCCCCAGGAGACCCAGTACTTC.

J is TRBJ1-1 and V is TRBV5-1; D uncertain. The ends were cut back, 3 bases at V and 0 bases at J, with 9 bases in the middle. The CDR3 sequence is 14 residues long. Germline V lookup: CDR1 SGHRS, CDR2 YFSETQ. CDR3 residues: CASSSLRVNTEAFF. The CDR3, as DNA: TGCGCCAGCAGCTCCCTCAGAGTGAACACTGAAGCTTTCTTT.

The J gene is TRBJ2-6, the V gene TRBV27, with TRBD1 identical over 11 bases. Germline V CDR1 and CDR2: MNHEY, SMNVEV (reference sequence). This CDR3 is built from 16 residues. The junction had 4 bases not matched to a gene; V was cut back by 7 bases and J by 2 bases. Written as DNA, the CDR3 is TGTGCCAGCACAGGACAGGGGGCTACTGGGGCCAACGTCCTGACTTTC. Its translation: CASTGQGATGANVLTF. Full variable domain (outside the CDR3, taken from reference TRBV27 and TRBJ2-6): EAQVTQNPRYLITVTGKKLTVTCSQNMNHEYMSWYRQDPGLGLRQIYYSMNVEVTDKGDVPEGYKVSRKEKRNFPLILESPSPNQTSLYFCASTGQGATGANVLTFGAGSRLTVL.

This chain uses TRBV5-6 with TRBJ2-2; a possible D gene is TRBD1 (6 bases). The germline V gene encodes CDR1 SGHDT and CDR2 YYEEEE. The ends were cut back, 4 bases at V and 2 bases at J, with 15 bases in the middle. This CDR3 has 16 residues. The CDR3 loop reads CASSLGGQQNTGELFF. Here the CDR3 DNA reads TGTGCCAGCAGCCTGGGCGGACAGCAAAACACCGGGGAGCTGTTTTTT. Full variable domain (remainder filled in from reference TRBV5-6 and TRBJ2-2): DAGVTQSPTHLIKTRGQQVTLRCSPKSGHDTVSWYQQALGQGPQFIFQYYEEEERQRGNFPDRFSGHQFPNYSSELNVNALLLGDSALYLCASSLGGQQNTGELFFGEGSRLTVL.

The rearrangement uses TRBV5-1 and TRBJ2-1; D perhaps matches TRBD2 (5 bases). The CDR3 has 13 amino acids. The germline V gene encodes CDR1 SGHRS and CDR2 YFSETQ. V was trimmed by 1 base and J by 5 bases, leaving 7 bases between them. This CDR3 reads CASSLSGNNEQFF. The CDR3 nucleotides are TGCGCCAGCAGCTTGTCGGGGAACAATGAGCAGTTCTTC.

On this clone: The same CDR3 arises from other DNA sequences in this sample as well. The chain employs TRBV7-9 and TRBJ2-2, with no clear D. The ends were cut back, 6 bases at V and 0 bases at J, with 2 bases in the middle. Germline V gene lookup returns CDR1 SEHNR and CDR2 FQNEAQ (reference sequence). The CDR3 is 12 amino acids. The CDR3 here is CASSPNTGELFF. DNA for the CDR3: TGTGCCAGCAGTCCGAACACCGGGGAGCTGTTTTTT.

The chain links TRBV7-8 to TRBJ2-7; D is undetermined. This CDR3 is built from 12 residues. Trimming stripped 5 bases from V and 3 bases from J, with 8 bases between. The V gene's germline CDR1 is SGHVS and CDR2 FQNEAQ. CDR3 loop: CASSRVDYEQYF. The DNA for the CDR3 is TGTGCCAGCAGCAGAGTAGACTACGAGCAGTACTTC.

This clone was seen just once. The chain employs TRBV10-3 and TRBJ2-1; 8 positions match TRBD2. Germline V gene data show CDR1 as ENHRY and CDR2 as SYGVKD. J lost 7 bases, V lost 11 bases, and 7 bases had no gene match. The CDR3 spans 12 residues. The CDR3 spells CAAGGVGNEQFF. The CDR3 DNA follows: TGTGCCGCGGGGGGAGTCGGGAATGAGCAGTTCTTC.

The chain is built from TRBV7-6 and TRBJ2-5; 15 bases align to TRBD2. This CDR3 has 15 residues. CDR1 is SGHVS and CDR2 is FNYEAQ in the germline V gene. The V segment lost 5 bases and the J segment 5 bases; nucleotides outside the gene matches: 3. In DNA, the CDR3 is TGTGCCAGCAGCCGGACTAGCGGGGGGGATGAGACCCAGTACTTC. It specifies CASSRTSGGDETQYF. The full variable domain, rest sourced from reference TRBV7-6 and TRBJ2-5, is GAGVSQSPRYKVTKRGQDVALRCDPISGHVSLYWYRQALGQGPEFLTYFNYEAQQDKSGLPNDRFSAERPEGSISTLTIQRTEQRDSAMYRCASSRTSGGDETQYFGPGTRLLVL.

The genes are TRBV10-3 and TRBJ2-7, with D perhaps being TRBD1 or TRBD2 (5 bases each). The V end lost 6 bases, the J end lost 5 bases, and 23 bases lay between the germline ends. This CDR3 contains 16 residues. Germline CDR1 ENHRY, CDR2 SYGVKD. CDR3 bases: TGTGCCATCAGGGGTGGAGGCAGGGTCGGTTTGGACGAGCAGTACTTC. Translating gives CAIRGGGRVGLDEQYF.

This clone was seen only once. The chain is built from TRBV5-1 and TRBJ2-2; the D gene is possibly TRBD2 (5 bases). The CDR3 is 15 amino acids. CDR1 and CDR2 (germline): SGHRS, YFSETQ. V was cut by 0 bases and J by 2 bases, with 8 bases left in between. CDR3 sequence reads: CASSLVGDNTGELFF. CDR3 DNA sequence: TGCGCCAGCAGCTTGGTCGGGGATAACACCGGGGAGCTGTTTTTT.

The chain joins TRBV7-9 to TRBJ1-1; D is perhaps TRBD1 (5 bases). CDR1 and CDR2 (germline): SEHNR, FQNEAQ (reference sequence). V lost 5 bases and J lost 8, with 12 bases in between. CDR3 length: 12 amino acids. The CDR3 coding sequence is TGTGCCAGCAGCACTGGGGACCGAGAAGCTTTCTTT. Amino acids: CASSTGDREAFF.

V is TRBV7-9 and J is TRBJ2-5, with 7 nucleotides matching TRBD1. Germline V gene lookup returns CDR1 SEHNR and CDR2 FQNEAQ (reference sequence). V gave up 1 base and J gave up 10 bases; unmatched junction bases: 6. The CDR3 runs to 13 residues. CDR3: CASSLDRGRNQYF. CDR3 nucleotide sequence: TGTGCCAGCAGCTTAGACAGGGGTAGGAACCAGTACTTC.

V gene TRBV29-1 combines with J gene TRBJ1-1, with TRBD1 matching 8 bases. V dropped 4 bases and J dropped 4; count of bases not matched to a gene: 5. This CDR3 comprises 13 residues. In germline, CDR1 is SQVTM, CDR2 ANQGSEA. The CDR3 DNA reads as TGCAGCGTTGCACAGGGGGGGGTCACTGAAGCTTTCTTT. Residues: CSVAQGGVTEAFF. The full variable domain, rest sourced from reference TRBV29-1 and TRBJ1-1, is SAVISQKPSRDICQRGTSLTIQCQVDSQVTMMFWYRQQPGQSLTLIATANQGSEATYESGFVIDKFPISRPNLTFSTLTVSNMSPEDSSIYLCSVAQGGVTEAFFGQGTRLTVV.

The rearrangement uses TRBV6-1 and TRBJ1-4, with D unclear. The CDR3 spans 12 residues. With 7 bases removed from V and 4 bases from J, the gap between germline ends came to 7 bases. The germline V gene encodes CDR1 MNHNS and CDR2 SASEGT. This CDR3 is CASTVINEKLFF. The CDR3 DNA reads TGTGCCAGCACAGTCATTAATGAAAAACTGTTTTTT.

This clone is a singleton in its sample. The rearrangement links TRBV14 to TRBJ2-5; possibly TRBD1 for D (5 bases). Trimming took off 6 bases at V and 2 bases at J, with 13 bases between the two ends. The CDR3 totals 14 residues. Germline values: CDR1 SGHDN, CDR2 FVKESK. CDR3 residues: CASSPTDPQETQYF. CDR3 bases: TGTGCCAGCAGTCCGACAGACCCACAAGAGACCCAGTACTTC.

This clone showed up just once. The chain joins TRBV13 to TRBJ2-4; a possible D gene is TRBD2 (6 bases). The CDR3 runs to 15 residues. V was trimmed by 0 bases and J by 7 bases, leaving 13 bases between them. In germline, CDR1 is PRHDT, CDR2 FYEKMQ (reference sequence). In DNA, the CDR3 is TGTGCCAGCAGCTTAGGCGACGGGAGAGGGAACATTCAGTACTTC. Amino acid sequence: CASSLGDGRGNIQYF. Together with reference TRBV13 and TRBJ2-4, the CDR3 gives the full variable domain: AAGVIQSPRHLIKEKRETATLKCYPIPRHDTVYWYQQGPGQDPQFLISFYEKMQSDKGSIPDRFSAQQFSDYHSELNMSSLELGDSALYFCASSLGDGRGNIQYFGAGTRLSVL.

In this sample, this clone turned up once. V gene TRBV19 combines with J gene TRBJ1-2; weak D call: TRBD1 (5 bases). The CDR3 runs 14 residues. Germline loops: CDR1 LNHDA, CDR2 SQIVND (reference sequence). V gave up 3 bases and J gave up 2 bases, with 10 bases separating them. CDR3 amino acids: CASSMRGRNYGYTF. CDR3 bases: TGTGCCAGTAGTATGAGGGGCAGGAACTATGGCTACACCTTC.

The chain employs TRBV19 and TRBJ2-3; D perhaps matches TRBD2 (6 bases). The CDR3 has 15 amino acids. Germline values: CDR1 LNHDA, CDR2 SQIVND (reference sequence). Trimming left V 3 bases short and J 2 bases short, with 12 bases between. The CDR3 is CASSISGADTDTQYF. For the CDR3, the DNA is TGTGCCAGTAGTATCTCGGGAGCGGACACAGATACGCAGTATTTT.

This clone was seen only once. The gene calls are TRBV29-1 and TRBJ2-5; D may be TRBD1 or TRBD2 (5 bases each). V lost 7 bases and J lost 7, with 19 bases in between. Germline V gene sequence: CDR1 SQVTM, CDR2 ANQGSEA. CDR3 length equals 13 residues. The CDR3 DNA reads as TGCAGCGGAACAGGTGGGAGAACGGGGACCCAGTACTTC. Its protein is CSGTGGRTGTQYF.

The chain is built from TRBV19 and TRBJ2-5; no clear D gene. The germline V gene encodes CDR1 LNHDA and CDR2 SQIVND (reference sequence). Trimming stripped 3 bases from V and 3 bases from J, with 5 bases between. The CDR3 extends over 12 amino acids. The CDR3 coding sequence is TGTGCCAGTAGTATCAGAAAAGAGACCCAGTACTTC. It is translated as CASSIRKETQYF.

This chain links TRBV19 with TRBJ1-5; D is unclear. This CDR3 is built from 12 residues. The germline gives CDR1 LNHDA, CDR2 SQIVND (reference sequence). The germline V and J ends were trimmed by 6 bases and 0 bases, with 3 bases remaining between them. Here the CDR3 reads CASRNSNQPQHF. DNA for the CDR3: TGTGCCAGTAGGAATAGCAATCAGCCCCAGCATTTT.

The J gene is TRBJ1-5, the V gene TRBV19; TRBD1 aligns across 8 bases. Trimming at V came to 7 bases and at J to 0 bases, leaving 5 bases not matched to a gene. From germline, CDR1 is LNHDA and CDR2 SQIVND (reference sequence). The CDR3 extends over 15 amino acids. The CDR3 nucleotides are TGTGCCAGTACCGGACAGGGTTATAGCAATCAGCCCCAGCATTTT. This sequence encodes CASTGQGYSNQPQHF.

Written as DNA, the CDR3 is TGTGCCAGCAGTTTGTTGGGGGACACTGCTAACTATGGCTACACCTTC. It specifies CASSLLGDTANYGYTF. The chain combines TRBV27 with TRBJ1-2; the D gene is possibly TRBD1 (6 bases). Germline V gene data show CDR1 as MNHEY and CDR2 as SMNVEV (reference sequence). This CDR3 is 16 amino acids long. V lost 3 bases to trimming and J lost 0 bases, with 14 bases between them.

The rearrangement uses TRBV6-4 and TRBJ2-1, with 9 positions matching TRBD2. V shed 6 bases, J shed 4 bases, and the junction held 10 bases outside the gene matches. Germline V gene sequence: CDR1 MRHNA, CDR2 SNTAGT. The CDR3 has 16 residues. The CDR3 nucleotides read TGTGCCAGCAGACCTTCTAGCGGGGCGAGTTACAATGAGCAGTTCTTC. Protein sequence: CASRPSSGASYNEQFF.